A single sample gave rise to the 12 T cell receptor beta chains below, sequenced in a study of PD-L1 blockade in urothelial cancer. Time point noted: peripheral blood 6 weeks after treatment start. Method: immunoSEQ multiplex PCR; TCRdb's copy keeps in-frame clones and lacks some. The sample consists of more than 90,000 clones, over 65% of them appearing once. Specimen: PBMCs, collected around atezolizumab (anti-PD-L1) treatment. Source of these receptors: a man between 65 and 79 years old with urothelial cancer.

The gene calls are TRBV5-6 and TRBJ2-4; maybe TRBD2 (5 bases). The germline gives CDR1 SGHDT, CDR2 YYEEEE. Trimming pared 1 base from V and 3 bases from J, leaving 8 bases between. This CDR3 has 14 residues. CDR3 in amino acids: CASSLSGGKNIQYF. In DNA form, the CDR3 reads TGTGCCAGCAGCTTGAGCGGCGGCAAAAACATTCAGTACTTC.

The chain carries TRBV5-1 and TRBJ2-3; the D gene is possibly TRBD1 (5 bases). CDR1 and CDR2 from the germline V gene are SGHRS and YFSETQ. The CDR3 length is 14 residues. Between the trimmed V and J ends, which lost 4 bases and 0 bases, there was a span of 9 bases. CDR3 coding DNA: TGCGCCAGCAGCGTGGACACAAGCACAGATACGCAGTATTTT. Amino acids: CASSVDTSTDTQYF. Filled out from reference TRBV5-1 and TRBJ2-3, the complete variable domain reads KAGVTQTPRYLIKTRGQQVTLSCSPISGHRSVSWYQQTPGQGLQFLFEYFSETQRNKGNFPGRFSGRQFSNSRSEMNVSTLELGDSALYLCASSVDTSTDTQYFGPGTRLTVL.

This clone appeared a few times. CDR3 region: CASSFGQGNQPQHF. The CDR3 DNA reads TGTGCCAGCAGTTTTGGACAGGGCAATCAGCCCCAGCATTTT. This chain connects TRBV6-5 to TRBJ1-5; 7 nucleotides align to TRBD1. The V gene end was trimmed by 4 bases and the J gene end by 2 bases; junction bases not matched to a gene: 2. Germline V gene data show CDR1 as MNHEY and CDR2 as SVGAGI. The CDR3 loop spans 14 amino acids.

The V and J genes are TRBV4-1 and TRBJ2-3; 9 bases fit TRBD2. Germline CDR1 is MGHRA and CDR2 is YSYEKL. The CDR3 loop spans 17 amino acids. V lost 4 bases, J lost 3 bases, and 11 bases stayed unmatched. This CDR3 is CASSPYKREEGTDTQYF. CDR3 sequence (DNA): TGCGCCAGCAGCCCCTATAAGCGGGAGGAGGGGACAGATACGCAGTATTTT.

The chain couples TRBV6-1 to TRBJ2-7, with 8 bases identical to TRBD1. This CDR3 is 15 amino acids long. The V gene's germline CDR1 is MNHNS and CDR2 SASEGT. The J segment lost 5 bases and the V segment lost 7 bases, leaving 13 bases of the junction unmatched. Here the CDR3 reads CASKNHGQGGHEQYF. CDR3 in DNA: TGTGCCAGCAAAAATCATGGACAGGGAGGACACGAGCAGTACTTC.

This clone has a handful of counts. This rearrangement joins TRBV2 to TRBJ2-7, with D possibly matching TRBD2 (6 bases). The germline gives CDR1 SNHLY, CDR2 FYNNEI. This CDR3 has 12 residues. The germline V and J ends were trimmed by 11 bases and 4 bases, with 15 bases remaining between them. The CDR3 is CAARRDTYEQYF. For the CDR3, the DNA is TGTGCCGCGAGGAGGGATACATACGAGCAGTACTTC.

The chain links TRBV25-1 to TRBJ2-7; D gene unclear. The CDR3 sequence is 12 residues long. Trimming left V 7 bases short and J 1 base short, with 8 bases between. Per the germline V gene, CDR1 is MGHDK and CDR2 is SYGVNS. CDR3 DNA: TGTGCCAGCACCCCCAATTCCTACGAGCAGTACTTC. It encodes CASTPNSYEQYF.

CDR3 in amino acids: CASSQETGGLDGYTF. The CDR3 DNA sequence: TGCGCCAGCAGCCAAGAGACAGGGGGCTTGGATGGCTACACCTTC. The chain joins TRBV4-3 to TRBJ1-2; 10 positions agree with TRBD1. The germline V gene has CDR1 LGHNA and CDR2 YSLEER. The CDR3 is 15 amino acids. The ends lost 0 bases at V and 6 bases at J; junction bases unmatched: 4.

The V and J genes are TRBV2 and TRBJ2-1; the D gene is possibly TRBD1 (5 bases). Trimming left V 10 bases short and J 3 bases short, with 7 bases between. CDR1 is SNHLY, CDR2 FYNNEI, per germline. The CDR3 extends over 11 amino acids. CDR3 nucleotide sequence: TGTGCCACCACAGGCTACAATGAGCAGTTCTTC. Amino acid sequence: CATTGYNEQFF.

This chain joins TRBV6-1 and TRBJ1-2; TRBD1 agrees at 11 bases. The CDR3 consists of 14 residues. Losses at the gene ends were 4 bases for V and 7 bases for J; bases not matched to a gene: 5. Looked up from germline, CDR1 is MNHNS and CDR2 is SASEGT. The CDR3 is CASSVGTGGGGYTF. The DNA of the CDR3 is TGTGCCAGCAGTGTCGGGACAGGGGGAGGTGGCTACACCTTC.

The CDR3 coding sequence is TGTGCAAGTCGCCCCCGACTAGCGGGGAAACGCACAGATACGCAGTATTTT. This codes for CASRPRLAGKRTDTQYF. This chain uses TRBV12-2 with TRBJ2-3; TRBD2 is the table's D call, not checked against the DNA. TRBV12-2 is tagged as a pseudogene. The CDR3 loop spans 17 amino acids.

J is TRBJ2-3 and V is TRBV6-1; 8 bases map to TRBD2. Losses at the gene ends were 4 bases for V and 6 bases for J; bases not matched to a gene: 3. The germline CDR1 and CDR2 sequences are MNHNS and SASEGT. The CDR3 spans 13 residues. The CDR3 DNA reads as TGTGCCAGCAGTGGGGGGACTAGGGATACGCAGTATTTT. Protein: CASSGGTRDTQYF.